This paragraph covers one T cell receptor beta chain sequence. The entry originates in a study of blood T cell repertoires in COVID-19. Turning to the study itself: COVID-19 samples collected from the United States, Italy and Spain covered acute and convalescent phases.

In the original processing: Reference gene primer amplification yielded estimated nucleated cell counts. Profiled with immunoSEQ multiplex PCR; TCRdb holds only in-frame clones, not every one. The V and J calls and the clone size are those of that table, but D and trimming were determined from the DNA. Among 150,000 to 200,000 clones listed, 75% to 85% were seen once. Seattle's enrolled individuals joined amid active infection and were then monitored longitudinally. In germline, CDR1 is MNHEY, CDR2 SMNVEV (reference sequence). The CDR3 loop spans 16 amino acids. With V trimmed by 4 bases and J by 2 bases, 5 bases remained unmatched.

The TCR sequence derives from a woman over 75 with COVID-19, enrolled during active disease. The chain employs TRBV27 and TRBJ2-3; 11 bases map to TRBD1. Sample: peripheral blood. The CDR3 reads CASSYRDRGVTDTQYF. CDR3 coding DNA: TGTGCCAGCAGTTACCGGGACAGGGGGGTCACAGATACGCAGTATTTT.